This TCR beta chain appears in the sequencing data of a study of Graves' ophthalmopathy and Graves' hyperthyroidism. Study-level findings and limits: A 13-signature model separated ophthalmopathy from stable hyperthyroidism, about 88% sensitivity, just over 80% specificity. The authors also found most expanded thyroid clonotypes above 0.001 frequency in blood.

CDR1 SNHLY and CDR2 FYNNEI come from the germline V gene. The CDR3 is 8 amino acids in total, end residues counted. This clonotype came up many times. Its target is unknown. As the CDR3 is not closed by the conserved phenylalanine or tryptophan, this likely results from a read error. The DNA is omitted, as the CDR3 cannot be located on it reliably, and the CDR3 follows TCRdb's listing. CDR3 regions of TCR beta were amplified from RNA transcripts. First-round RT-PCR employed HTBI primers, with a second-round multiplex PCR after it. Each CDR3 protein gets one entry after TCRdb re-called the multiplex PCR reads with MiXCR. Of 500,000 to 800,000 distinct CDR3 sequences detected, about 41% appear once; the ten largest clones hold 3% to 3.5%.

The receptor comes from an adult man with Graves' ophthalmopathy. The chain couples TRBV2 to TRBJ1-2. What was sequenced was peripheral blood. The CDR3 reads CASSVILN.